The 17 T cell receptor beta chains in this list originate from one sample, sequenced in a study of CD8+ T cells in alopecia areata. Reverse transcribed after extraction, RNA yielded cDNA as the sequencing template. The data were produced by immunoSEQ multiplex PCR, yet TCRdb's version contains in-frame clones alone and is incomplete. The repertoire holds approximately 180,000 clones, with about 72% as singletons. Sample: CD8+ T cells sorted from blood, taken at week 0. These receptors were taken from a human donor with alopecia areata.

The chain joins TRBV5-6 to TRBJ1-2; 11 nucleotides align to TRBD1. CDR1 SGHDT and CDR2 YYEEEE come from the germline V gene. After removal of 5 bases from V and 6 bases from J, the junction contained 15 bases not matched to a gene. The CDR3 loop spans 17 amino acids. The CDR3 DNA sequence: TGTGCCAGCAGTCCCCGTTCGCGGGACAGGGGGTATCATGGCTACACCTTC. Protein: CASSPRSRDRGYHGYTF.

For the CDR3, the DNA is TGTGCCAGCAGCTTAGATTCACGCAAGCAGTTCTTC. Protein sequence: CASSLDSRKQFF. The V and J genes are TRBV11-2 and TRBJ2-1; D gene ambiguous. Germline CDR1 and CDR2: SGHAT and FQNNGV. This CDR3 spans 12 amino acids. Trimming left V 0 bases short and J 11 bases short, with 8 bases between. Filled out from reference TRBV11-2 and TRBJ2-1, the complete variable domain reads EAGVAQSPRYKIIEKRQSVAFWCNPISGHATLYWYQQILGQGPKLLIQFQNNGVVDDSQLPKDRFSAERLKGVDSTLKIQPAKLEDSAVYLCASSLDSRKQFFGPGTRLTVL.

The V and J genes are TRBV6-6 and TRBJ2-7, with D perhaps given as TRBD1 or TRBD2 (6 bases each). Per germline, CDR1 MNHNY and CDR2 SVGAGI (reference sequence). The CDR3 runs to 14 residues. Trimming cost V 4 bases and J 0 bases, with 10 bases left between them. The CDR3 loop is CASSFGGLSYEQYF. As DNA, the CDR3 is TGTGCCAGCAGTTTCGGGGGCCTCTCCTACGAGCAGTACTTC.

V and J are TRBV20-1 and TRBJ1-2; 7 bases agree with TRBD1. J gave up 7 bases and V 6 bases, and 5 bases lay outside the gene matches. The germline V gene encodes CDR1 DFQATT and CDR2 SNEGSKA (reference sequence). This CDR3 spans 11 amino acids. This CDR3 reads CSAPAGGGYTF. The CDR3 DNA is TGCAGTGCCCCGGCAGGGGGTGGCTACACCTTC.

The genes are TRBV27 and TRBJ1-5, with a possible D match to TRBD1 (5 bases). The CDR3 consists of 12 residues. Germline V gives CDR1 MNHEY, CDR2 SMNVEV (reference sequence). V was cut by 6 bases and J by 6 bases, with 9 bases left in between. The CDR3: CASRTGGQPQHF. CDR3 sequence (DNA): TGTGCCAGCAGGACGGGGGGTCAGCCCCAGCATTTT.

The V gene is TRBV5-6, the J gene TRBJ2-5; no definite D call. V lost 4 bases and J 0 bases, leaving 1 base between the germline ends. The germline gives CDR1 SGHDT, CDR2 YYEEEE. This CDR3 is 11 amino acids long. The CDR3 DNA sequence: TGTGCCAGCAGCAACCAAGAGACCCAGTACTTC. Protein product: CASSNQETQYF.

This clone was seen a handful of times. V is TRBV9 and J is TRBJ1-2; D gene uncertain. Germline CDR1 is SGDLS and CDR2 is YYNGEE. This CDR3 is built from 14 residues. The V gene lost 0 bases and the J gene lost 4 bases, with 10 bases spanning the gap. The CDR3 nucleotides read TGTGCCAGCAGCGTAGGGGGAGGTTCCTATGGCTACACCTTC. This encodes CASSVGGGSYGYTF.

The chain has TRBV28 and TRBJ2-5; tentatively, D is TRBD1 (5 bases). The length of the CDR3 is 14 residues. Germline CDR1 and CDR2: MDHEN and SYDVKM. The germline V and J ends were trimmed by 7 bases and 3 bases, with 15 bases remaining between them. CDR3 nucleotides: TGTGCCAGCACCCTACAGGATCGCGAAGAGACCCAGTACTTC. Protein product: CASTLQDREETQYF. The complete variable domain, with remaining parts taken from reference TRBV28 and TRBJ2-5, reads DVKVTQSSRYLVKRTGEKVFLECVQDMDHENMFWYRQDPGLGLRLIYFSYDVKMKEKGDIPEGYSVSREKKERFSLILESASTNQTSMYLCASTLQDREETQYFGPGTRLLVL.

The rearrangement links TRBV27 to TRBJ2-3, with 7 bases fitting TRBD1. Germline values: CDR1 MNHEY, CDR2 SMNVEV (reference sequence). The V segment lost 5 bases and the J segment 2 bases; nucleotides outside the gene matches: 13. The CDR3 consists of 17 residues. This chain's CDR3 is CASSPHLGQDTTDTQYF. The CDR3 DNA is TGTGCCAGCAGTCCTCATCTAGGACAGGATACCACAGATACGCAGTATTTT.

The chain is built from TRBV13 and TRBJ2-7; D possibly matches TRBD1 or TRBD2 (6 bases each). V was pared by 5 bases and J by 5 bases, with 16 bases between. CDR3 size: 14 residues. The V gene's germline CDR1 is PRHDT and CDR2 FYEKMQ (reference sequence). CDR3 sequence reads: CASSDEQGGDEQYF. The DNA for the CDR3 is TGTGCCAGCAGCGACGAACAGGGAGGCGACGAGCAGTACTTC.

The rearrangement links TRBV27 to TRBJ1-6; D is uncertain. Trimming took 8 bases from V and 8 from J, leaving 7 bases between them. In germline, CDR1 is MNHEY, CDR2 SMNVEV (reference sequence). The CDR3 spans 11 residues. The CDR3 is CASGSYSPLHF. Here the CDR3 DNA reads TGTGCCAGCGGATCGTATTCACCCCTCCACTTT.

The chain employs TRBV2 and TRBJ2-1; D is possibly TRBD1 or TRBD2 (5 bases each). This CDR3 spans 15 amino acids. The V gene's germline CDR1 is SNHLY and CDR2 FYNNEI. V was cut by 8 bases and J by 9 bases, with 23 bases left in between. The CDR3, as DNA: TGTGCCAGCCCTCTAAACGGGCTACGGGGCGGTGAGCAGTTCTTC. The encoded protein is CASPLNGLRGGEQFF. Full variable domain (remainder filled in from reference TRBV2 and TRBJ2-1): EPEVTQTPSHQVTQMGQEVILRCVPISNHLYFYWYRQILGQKVEFLVSFYNNEISEKSEIFDDQFSVERPDGSNFTLKIRSTKLEDSAMYFCASPLNGLRGGEQFFGPGTRLTVL.

This clone was detected only a few times. The chain has TRBV19 and TRBJ2-2; a possible D gene is TRBD1 (5 bases). Germline CDR1 and CDR2: LNHDA and SQIVND (reference sequence). V was shortened by 8 bases and J by 1 base, with 8 bases between the two germline ends. This CDR3 comprises 13 residues. As DNA, the CDR3 is TGTGCCAGTCGCACAGGGAACACCGGGGAGCTGTTTTTT. Protein: CASRTGNTGELFF.

DNA for the CDR3: TGCGCCAGCAGCCAAGAGGGGCCAGGGGGAACCTACGAGCAGTACTTC. This encodes CASSQEGPGGTYEQYF. The genes are TRBV4-1 and TRBJ2-7; the match to TRBD1 covers 7 bases. The CDR3 is made up of 16 amino acids. With 0 bases clipped from V and 2 bases from J, the junction kept 7 bases outside the gene matches. The germline CDR1 and CDR2 sequences are MGHRA and YSYEKL.

The V gene is TRBV29-1, the J gene TRBJ2-2; D gene ambiguous. Trimming took 0 bases from V and 0 from J, leaving 17 bases between them. The CDR3 is made up of 18 amino acids. Looked up from germline, CDR1 is SQVTM and CDR2 is ANQGSEA. Here the CDR3 DNA reads TGCAGCGTTGAAGATCGAGTGGGCCCTTTCGCGAACACCGGGGAGCTGTTTTTT. Translating it yields CSVEDRVGPFANTGELFF.

J is TRBJ1-2 and V is TRBV5-1; possible D gene TRBD1, 6 bases. The CDR3 runs to 15 residues. Trimming took off 3 bases at V and 3 bases at J, with 15 bases between the two ends. Looked up from germline, CDR1 is SGHRS and CDR2 is YFSETQ. The CDR3 DNA follows: TGCGCCAGCAGCTATAATGGACAGCCTCACTATGGCTACACCTTC. Protein: CASSYNGQPHYGYTF.

V is TRBV2 and J is TRBJ1-2; D gene uncertain. The CDR3 covers 11 residues. The V and J ends lost 5 bases and 6 bases respectively, with 7 bases between them. Per germline, CDR1 SNHLY and CDR2 FYNNEI. CDR3 nucleotide sequence: TGTGCCAGCAGTTCCCGGGATGGCTACACCTTC. Protein product: CASSSRDGYTF.